These 24 T cell receptor beta chains share one sample of origin, sequenced in a study of shared clonotypes between healthy human individuals. In the naive CD8 group, cells lacked CD45RO and were positively selected for CCR7, so terminally differentiated effector memory CD45RA+ cells were left out. Clones were read by immunoSEQ multiplex PCR, and TCRdb kept only the in-frame ones, dropping some. The repertoire has around 2.1 million clones, roughly 91% of them found once; the top ten carry 1.5% to 2%. Sequencing was performed on naive CD8+ T cells from PBMCs. These receptor sequences come from a man younger than 30 in good health. Some clones in this sample may be carry-over from other donors' samples.

As concerns this clone: Other DNA sequences in the sample encode the same CDR3. V usage is TRBV27 and J usage is TRBJ1-2; 7 bases match TRBD1. With V trimmed by 2 bases and J by 4 bases, 1 base remained unmatched. The CDR3 runs 13 residues. Germline lookup yields CDR1 MNHEY and CDR2 SMNVEV (reference sequence). CDR3 loop: CASSLGQAYGYTF. As DNA, the CDR3 is TGTGCCAGCAGTTTAGGACAGGCCTATGGCTACACCTTC.

CDR3 coding DNA: TGTGCCAGCAGCATACATTCGAGGCAAGAGACCCAGTACTTC. It codes for CASSIHSRQETQYF. The chain carries TRBV7-8 and TRBJ2-5; no firm D call. The V end was cut by 5 bases, the J end by 2 bases, with 12 bases between. The CDR3 contains 14 residues. Germline V gene sequence: CDR1 SGHVS, CDR2 FQNEAQ.

The chain joins TRBV21-1 to TRBJ1-1; TRBD1 is the table's D call, not checked against the DNA. TRBV21-1 is a listed pseudogene. CDR3 length: 15 amino acids. The CDR3: CASSKADRGNTEAFF. DNA of the CDR3: TGTGCCAGCAGCAAAGCCGACAGGGGTAACACTGAAGCTTTCTTT.

The V call is TRBV5-8, the J call TRBJ2-7; 15 bases agree with TRBD2. The CDR3 is 16 residues long. Trimming took 6 bases from V and 3 from J; bases not matched to a gene: 7. In germline, CDR1 is SGHTS, CDR2 YDEGEE. CDR3 in DNA: TGTGCCAGCAACGGACTAGCGGGAGGGCCCTACTACGAGCAGTACTTC. Its translation: CASNGLAGGPYYEQYF.

This chain uses TRBV10-1 with TRBJ2-1, with unresolved D. CDR1 and CDR2 (germline): WNHNN, SYGVQD (reference sequence). Trimming left V 3 bases short and J 8 bases short, with 8 bases between. The CDR3 extends over 12 amino acids. The CDR3 protein is CASSEGGDEQFF. DNA for the CDR3: TGCGCCAGCAGTGAAGGTGGGGATGAGCAGTTCTTC.

The gene calls are TRBV19 and TRBJ2-1; a weak D match, TRBD2 (7 bases). Deletions cut 0 bases from V and 8 bases from J, with 17 bases between. The CDR3 contains 16 residues. Germline V gives CDR1 LNHDA, CDR2 SQIVND (reference sequence). The CDR3 sequence: CASSIDKGEGLHEQFF. CDR3 in DNA: TGTGCCAGTAGTATAGATAAGGGGGAGGGCCTCCATGAGCAGTTCTTC. Complete variable domain (other parts from reference TRBV19 and TRBJ2-1): DGGITQSPKYLFRKEGQNVTLSCEQNLNHDAMYWYRQDPGQGLRLIYYSQIVNDFQKGDIAEGYSVSREKKESFPLTVTSAQKNPTAFYLCASSIDKGEGLHEQFFGPGTRLTVL.

This clone is a singleton in its sample. CDR3 in DNA: TGTGCCATCAAGTGGGACAACTACTACGAGCAGTACTTC. Translating it yields CAIKWDNYYEQYF. The chain has TRBV10-3 and TRBJ2-7; possibly TRBD1 for D (6 bases). The V gene lost 7 bases and the J gene lost 3 bases, with 13 bases spanning the gap. Germline-derived CDR1 and CDR2 are ENHRY and SYGVKD. The CDR3 spans 13 residues.

V usage is TRBV19 and J usage is TRBJ2-6; D gene uncertain. V gave up 7 bases and J gave up 0 bases, with 7 bases separating them. The CDR3 totals 14 residues. The germline V gene encodes CDR1 LNHDA and CDR2 SQIVND (reference sequence). CDR3 bases: TGTGCCAGTATGAAGTACTCTGGGGCCAACGTCCTGACTTTC. Translated, it gives CASMKYSGANVLTF.

The count of this clone is one. The CDR3 loop is CATRTSAYEQYF. The CDR3 DNA reads TGCGCCACCAGGACTAGCGCCTACGAGCAGTACTTC. The chain couples TRBV10-2 to TRBJ2-7, with 9 positions matching TRBD2. The CDR3 totals 12 residues. V lost 10 bases to trimming and J lost 2 bases; unmatched junction nucleotides: 3. Germline V lookup: CDR1 WSHSY, CDR2 SAAADI.

The V gene is TRBV7-6, the J gene TRBJ2-3; 9 nucleotides align to TRBD1. V trimming: 5 bases; J trimming: 4 bases; junction bases outside the gene matches: 7. The germline gives CDR1 SGHVS, CDR2 FNYEAQ. This CDR3 is 15 amino acids long. The CDR3 sequence is CASSSPGQGSDTQYF. The CDR3 DNA sequence: TGTGCCAGCAGCAGTCCGGGACAGGGATCAGATACGCAGTATTTT.

The J gene is TRBJ2-1, the V gene TRBV19; 12 nucleotides line up with TRBD2. The CDR3 loop spans 16 amino acids. V shed 5 bases, J shed 6 bases, and the junction held 8 bases outside the gene matches. Germline V gene lookup returns CDR1 LNHDA and CDR2 SQIVND (reference sequence). CDR3 amino acids: CASSVTLAGGRNEQFF. CDR3 in DNA: TGTGCCAGTAGTGTAACACTAGCGGGAGGTCGCAATGAGCAGTTCTTC.

This clone was seen once. The genes are TRBV7-3 and TRBJ1-5; D gene unclear. Between the trimmed V and J ends, which lost 1 base and 4 bases, there was a span of 5 bases. Germline V gene sequence: CDR1 SGHTA, CDR2 FQGTGA. The CDR3 extends over 13 amino acids. The CDR3 DNA is TGTGCCAGCAGCTTAATGGGAAATCAGCCCCAGCATTTT. Translating it yields CASSLMGNQPQHF.

V is TRBV5-1 and J is TRBJ2-5; a possible D gene is TRBD1 (6 bases). Trimming pared 1 base from V and 5 bases from J, leaving 18 bases between. Germline V gene lookup returns CDR1 SGHRS and CDR2 YFSETQ. The length of the CDR3 is 16 residues. The CDR3: CASSLSNRQGTETQYF. The DNA for the CDR3 is TGCGCCAGCAGCTTGTCAAATAGGCAGGGGACGGAGACCCAGTACTTC.

This sequence joins TRBV18 and TRBJ2-1, with 7 bases that match TRBD2. CDR1 and CDR2 (germline): KGHSH, LQKENI. This CDR3 contains 15 residues. Germline trimming cut 6 bases from V and 4 bases from J; bases unmatched to any gene: 9. The CDR3 is CASSDLAESYNEQFF. The CDR3 DNA sequence: TGTGCCAGCTCGGATCTAGCGGAATCATACAATGAGCAGTTCTTC.

The V and J genes are TRBV6-1 and TRBJ2-7; D unresolved. The CDR3 contains 13 residues. The V gene lost 2 bases and the J gene lost 1 base, with 6 bases spanning the gap. From germline, CDR1 is MNHNS and CDR2 SASEGT. For the CDR3, the DNA is TGTGCCAGCAGTGAATCTATATCCTACGAGCAGTACTTC. Translating it yields CASSESISYEQYF.

This clone was seen just once. The CDR3 is CASSLGQEGTDTQYF. DNA of the CDR3: TGTGCCAGCAGCTTAGGACAGGAAGGCACAGATACGCAGTATTTT. V usage is TRBV7-9 and J usage is TRBJ2-3; D may be TRBD1 (6 bases). The length of the CDR3 is 15 residues. The germline V and J ends were trimmed by 1 base and 1 base, with 9 bases remaining between them. Germline V CDR1 and CDR2: SEHNR, FQNEAQ (reference sequence).

The rearrangement uses TRBV7-8 and TRBJ2-5; no definite D call. The V gene lost 5 bases and the J gene lost 5 bases, with 12 bases spanning the gap. Germline CDR1 and CDR2: SGHVS and FQNEAQ. The CDR3 runs 13 residues. The CDR3 coding sequence is TGTGCCAGCAGCCCTGCACCGGGTGAGACCCAGTACTTC. Amino acid sequence: CASSPAPGETQYF.

The gene calls are TRBV5-4 and TRBJ1-5; 7 positions match TRBD1. Germline values: CDR1 SGHNT, CDR2 YYREEE (reference sequence). CDR3 length: 14 amino acids. V trimming: 4 bases; J trimming: 0 bases; junction bases outside the gene matches: 1. CDR3 sequence: CASSDRDSNQPQHF. Written as DNA, the CDR3 is TGTGCCAGCAGCGACAGGGATAGCAATCAGCCCCAGCATTTT.

A single count supports this clone. The chain carries TRBV25-1 and TRBJ2-1; D remains ambiguous. Germline V CDR1 and CDR2: MGHDK, SYGVNS. V was cut by 7 bases and J by 2 bases, with 9 bases left in between. The CDR3 is 13 residues long. CDR3 sequence (DNA): TGTGCCAGCATGACTGAAACCTACAATGAGCAGTTCTTC. Translated, it gives CASMTETYNEQFF. Full variable domain (outside the CDR3, taken from reference TRBV25-1 and TRBJ2-1): EADIYQTPRYLVIGTGKKITLECSQTMGHDKMYWYQQDPGMELHLIHYSYGVNSTEKGDLSSESTVSRIRTEHFPLTLESARPSHTSQYLCASMTETYNEQFFGPGTRLTVL.

This chain uses TRBV10-3 with TRBJ2-7; 7 nucleotides match TRBD2. This CDR3 contains 16 residues. Germline V gives CDR1 ENHRY, CDR2 SYGVKD. Losses at the gene ends were 0 bases for V and 4 bases for J; bases not matched to a gene: 9. The CDR3 DNA reads as TGTGCCATCAGTGAGTCGATTGGCGGGAGCCCTTACGAGCAGTACTTC. Protein: CAISESIGGSPYEQYF.

This chain uses TRBV6-6 with TRBJ1-4; a weak D match, TRBD1 (5 bases). This CDR3 has 15 residues. Per germline, CDR1 MNHNY and CDR2 SVGAGI (reference sequence). V was shortened by 6 bases and J by 7 bases, with 18 bases between the two germline ends. The CDR3 loop reads CASSLRDGRFEKLFF. The CDR3 DNA reads as TGTGCCAGCAGCCTCCGGGACGGAAGATTTGAAAAACTGTTTTTT.

The table lists this clone with a count of one. The chain joins TRBV7-9 to TRBJ2-3; D is unresolved. Germline V CDR1 and CDR2: SEHNR, FQNEAQ (reference sequence). Trimming took off 1 base at V and 5 bases at J, with 13 bases between the two ends. The CDR3 has 15 residues. In nucleotides, the CDR3 is TGTGCCAGCAGCTTAGATCTAGTCCGAAAAGATACGCAGTATTTT. This codes for CASSLDLVRKDTQYF.

The gene calls are TRBV30 and TRBJ1-2, with D possibly being TRBD1 (6 bases). Per germline, CDR1 GTSNPN and CDR2 SVGIG (reference sequence). Trimming stripped 0 bases from V and 7 bases from J, with 12 bases between. CDR3 length: 13 amino acids. The CDR3 DNA reads TGTGCCTGGAGTGTTGGGGGGCTAATTGGCTACACCTTC. Translated, it gives CAWSVGGLIGYTF.

This CDR3 is CASSPRWDSEGNYGYTF. The CDR3, as DNA: TGTGCCAGCAGCCCGAGGTGGGATTCAGAGGGTAACTATGGCTACACCTTC. The chain employs TRBV9 and TRBJ1-2; D gene unclear. There are 17 residues in the CDR3. V dropped 4 bases and J dropped 1 base, with 20 bases sitting between them. Germline lookup yields CDR1 SGDLS and CDR2 YYNGEE.